This section outlines one TCR beta chain sequence together with its context. This entry comes from a study of cytomegalovirus exposure and HLA in healthy donors. Study information: As an earlier analysis found, roughly 180 million T cells yielded over 95 million unique TCR beta sequences.

This CDR3 has 17 residues. Germline V gene data show CDR1 as PRHDT and CDR2 as FYEKMQ (reference sequence). The trim removed 1 base at V and 6 bases at J, leaving 12 bases unmatched. Researchers ran the PCR with 60 Vbeta and 13 Jbeta primers. Some clones are missing from TCRdb's copy, which holds only in-frame ones; the method was immunoSEQ multiplex PCR. The table has some 200,000 clones, around 80% seen once. The J gene is TRBJ2-3, the V gene TRBV13; TRBD2 matches at 8 bases. Sequencing was performed on PBMCs. This TCR derives from a woman aged 40 to 49 in good health and CMV-seronegative. CDR3 amino acids: CASSLALSGKTVDTQYF. The CDR3 bases are TGTGCCAGCAGCTTAGCCCTTAGCGGGAAAACTGTGGATACGCAGTATTTT. The variable domain in full, with the rest retrieved from reference TRBV13 and TRBJ2-3, is AAGVIQSPRHLIKEKRETATLKCYPIPRHDTVYWYQQGPGQDPQFLISFYEKMQSDKGSIPDRFSAQQFSDYHSELNMSSLELGDSALYFCASSLALSGKTVDTQYFGPGTRLTVL.